One sample yielded the 15 T cell receptor beta chains listed below, sequenced in a study of shared clonotypes between healthy human individuals. Sequenced by immunoSEQ multiplex PCR; TCRdb stores in-frame clones only, minus some. Seen here are fewer than 2.5 million clones, more than 85% observed once, and the top ten hold 0.36%. Sequenced material: naive CD4+ T cells from PBMCs. The subset: CD45RA+ positively selected. The receptors shown here come from a young man in good health. Some clones in this sample may be carry-over from other donors' samples.

V gene TRBV2 combines with J gene TRBJ2-5; D unresolved. This CDR3 spans 14 amino acids. Germline V gene data show CDR1 as SNHLY and CDR2 as FYNNEI. Deletions cut 2 bases from V and 2 bases from J, with 9 bases between. CDR3 amino acids: CASSEIQIQETQYF. CDR3 sequence (DNA): TGTGCCAGCAGTGAAATCCAGATACAAGAGACCCAGTACTTC.

A remark on this clone: The same CDR3 is also encoded by other DNA sequences in this sample. V gene TRBV7-3 combines with J gene TRBJ2-1, with D unresolved. The CDR3 length is 12 residues. Deletions cut 5 bases from V and 9 bases from J, with 11 bases between. Germline CDR1 reads SGHTA; CDR2 reads FQGTGA. CDR3: CASSLLGGEQFF. As DNA, the CDR3 is TGTGCCAGCAGCCTGCTCGGTGGTGAGCAGTTCTTC.

The V call is TRBV7-2, the J call TRBJ2-5, with TRBD2 matching 10 bases. With the DNA end fitting TRBJ2-7 better, the J assignment may be wrong. Germline CDR1 SGHTA, CDR2 FQGNSA. The CDR3 sequence is 15 residues long. The DNA for the CDR3 is TGTGCCAGCAGCTTAGGCCTAGCGGGGGTCTACGAGCAGTACTTC. Its translation: CASSLGLAGVYEQYF.

The chain is built from TRBV9 and TRBJ1-2, with D hard to call. This CDR3 has 14 residues. V was cut by 3 bases and J by 5 bases, with 14 bases left in between. Germline-derived CDR1 and CDR2 are SGDLS and YYNGEE. The CDR3 DNA sequence: TGTGCCAGCAGCGCCGTAAACGGCCCTTATGGCTACACCTTC. It specifies CASSAVNGPYGYTF.

This sequence joins TRBV11-2 and TRBJ2-7, with 8 bases matching TRBD2. The V gene end was trimmed by 0 bases and the J gene end by 3 bases; junction bases not matched to a gene: 7. The CDR3 runs to 16 residues. Germline V gene sequence: CDR1 SGHAT, CDR2 FQNNGV. The CDR3 DNA reads TGTGCCAGCAGCTTAGATCCGGGACTAGTGGTCTACGAGCAGTACTTC. Translation gives CASSLDPGLVVYEQYF.

This clone was detected only once. The chain employs TRBV6-1 and TRBJ1-2; perhaps TRBD1 as D (5 bases). The germline V gene encodes CDR1 MNHNS and CDR2 SASEGT. This CDR3 spans 12 amino acids. Trimming pared 8 bases from V and 6 bases from J, leaving 13 bases between. CDR3 coding DNA: TGTGCCAGCCGAGGCCCGGGGGATGGCTACACCTTC. This codes for CASRGPGDGYTF.

The chain recombines TRBV2 with TRBJ1-5, with 7 bases matching TRBD1. The V gene's germline CDR1 is SNHLY and CDR2 FYNNEI. The length of the CDR3 is 14 residues. The J segment lost 6 bases and the V segment lost 6 bases, leaving 8 bases of the junction unmatched. CDR3 loop: CASSASTGSQPQHF. The CDR3 region has the DNA TGTGCCAGCAGCGCTTCGACAGGGTCTCAGCCCCAGCATTTT.

The V gene is TRBV11-2, the J gene TRBJ2-7, with D possibly matching TRBD2 (5 bases). The CDR3 spans 15 residues. The V gene's germline CDR1 is SGHAT and CDR2 FQNNGV. The V end lost 1 base, the J end lost 2 bases, and 12 bases lay between the germline ends. Here the CDR3 DNA reads TGTGCCAGCAGCTTAGGACCGGGAATCACCTACGAGCAGTACTTC. It translates to CASSLGPGITYEQYF.

This chain connects TRBV5-4 to TRBJ2-3; TRBD2 aligns across 7 bases. The CDR3 sequence is 14 residues long. CDR1 is SGHNT and CDR2 is YYREEE in the germline V gene (reference sequence). With V trimmed by 4 bases and J by 5 bases, 7 bases remained unmatched. This CDR3 reads CASSLLALGDTQYF. CDR3 coding DNA: TGTGCCAGCAGCCTACTAGCGTTAGGAGATACGCAGTATTTT.

J is TRBJ2-7 and V is TRBV5-1; weak D call: TRBD2 (7 bases). The CDR3 has 14 amino acids. V was shortened by 3 bases and J by 3 bases, with 13 bases between the two germline ends. Germline V gene data show CDR1 as SGHRS and CDR2 as YFSETQ. Here the CDR3 reads CASSSSGGIYEQYF. In nucleotides, the CDR3 is TGCGCCAGCAGCTCTTCGGGGGGCATCTACGAGCAGTACTTC.

The chain carries TRBV7-2 and TRBJ2-5; perhaps D is TRBD1 or TRBD2 (6 bases each). Trimming removed 1 base from V and 10 bases from J, with 16 bases in between. CDR3 length: 14 amino acids. CDR1 and CDR2 (germline): SGHTA, FQGNSA. The CDR3 sequence: CASSLGGAGVGQYF. In DNA, the CDR3 is TGTGCCAGCAGCTTAGGGGGGGCCGGAGTAGGCCAGTACTTC.

The gene calls are TRBV30 and TRBJ2-7; D not resolved. From germline, CDR1 is GTSNPN and CDR2 SVGIG (reference sequence). This CDR3 is 11 amino acids long. V was cut by 3 bases and J by 4 bases, with 7 bases left in between. Here the CDR3 reads CAWSTAYEQYF. The CDR3 coding sequence is TGTGCCTGGAGCACAGCTTACGAGCAGTACTTC.

The V and J genes are TRBV7-2 and TRBJ2-1; D tentatively fits TRBD1 or TRBD2 (5 bases each). V lost 5 bases to trimming and J lost 4 bases, with 9 bases between them. The CDR3 is 13 amino acids. Germline V gives CDR1 SGHTA, CDR2 FQGNSA. For the CDR3, the DNA is TGTGCCAGCAGCACCGGGACGTACAATGAGCAGTTCTTC. Residues: CASSTGTYNEQFF.

The rearrangement joins TRBV5-4 to TRBJ2-3, with D possibly called TRBD1 or TRBD2 (5 bases each). The CDR3 loop spans 15 amino acids. Germline lookup yields CDR1 SGHNT and CDR2 YYREEE (reference sequence). V was trimmed by 4 bases and J by 0 bases, leaving 12 bases between them. Here the CDR3 DNA reads TGTGCCAGCAGCCTGGGACCGATTAGCACAGATACGCAGTATTTT. Its translation is CASSLGPISTDTQYF. Complete variable domain (other parts from reference TRBV5-4 and TRBJ2-3): ETGVTQSPTHLIKTRGQQVTLRCSSQSGHNTVSWYQQALGQGPQFIFQYYREEENGRGNFPPRFSGLQFPNYSSELNVNALELDDSALYLCASSLGPISTDTQYFGPGTRLTVL.

J is TRBJ1-3 and V is TRBV7-3; no firm D call. This CDR3 spans 14 amino acids. The V end was cut by 5 bases, the J end by 0 bases, with 8 bases between. Germline CDR1 reads SGHTA; CDR2 reads FQGTGA. This chain's CDR3 is CASSPKASGNTIYF. As DNA, the CDR3 is TGTGCCAGCAGCCCCAAGGCCTCTGGAAACACCATATATTTT.